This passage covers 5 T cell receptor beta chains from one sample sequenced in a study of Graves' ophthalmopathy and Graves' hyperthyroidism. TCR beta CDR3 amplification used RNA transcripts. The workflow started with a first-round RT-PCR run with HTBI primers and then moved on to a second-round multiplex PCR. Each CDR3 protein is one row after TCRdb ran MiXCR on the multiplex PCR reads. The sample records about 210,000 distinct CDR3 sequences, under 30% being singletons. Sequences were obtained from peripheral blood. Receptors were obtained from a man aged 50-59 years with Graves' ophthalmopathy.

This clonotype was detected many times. The CDR3 spells CASSLRRGDYGYTF. In nucleotides, the CDR3 is TGTGCCAGCAGTCTCCGTCGTGGGGACTATGGCTACACCTTC. The rearrangement uses TRBV12-3 or TRBV12-4 and TRBJ1-2; D not certain. The CDR3 is 14 amino acids. Trimming removed 5 bases from V and 3 bases from J, with 13 bases in between.

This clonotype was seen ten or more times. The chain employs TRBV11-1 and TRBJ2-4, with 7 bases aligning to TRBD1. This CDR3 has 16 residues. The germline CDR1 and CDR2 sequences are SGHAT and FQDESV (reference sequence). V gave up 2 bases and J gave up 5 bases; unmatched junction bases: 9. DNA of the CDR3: TGTGCCAGCAGCTTATCTTCACTGAGGGGGCAAAACATTCAGTACTTC. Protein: CASSLSSLRGQNIQYF. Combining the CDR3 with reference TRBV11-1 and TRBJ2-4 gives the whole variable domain EAEVAQSPRYKITEKSQAVAFWCDPISGHATLYWYRQILGQGPELLVQFQDESVVDDSQLPKDRFSAERLKGVDSTLKIQPAELGDSAMYLCASSLSSLRGQNIQYFGAGTRLSVL.

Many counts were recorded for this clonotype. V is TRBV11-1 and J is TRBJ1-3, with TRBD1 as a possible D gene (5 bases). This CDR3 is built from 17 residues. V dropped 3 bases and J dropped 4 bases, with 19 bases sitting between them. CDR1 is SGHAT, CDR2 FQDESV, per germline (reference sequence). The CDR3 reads CASSFSTTGPGGNTIYF. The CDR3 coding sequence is TGTGCCAGCAGCTTTTCTACTACAGGCCCTGGGGGAAACACCATATATTTT.

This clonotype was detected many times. CDR3 sequence (DNA): TGCAGTGCTAGACCCAGCGGGAACATGGAGCAGTACTTC. The encoded protein is CSARPSGNMEQYF. The V and J genes are TRBV20-1 and TRBJ2-7, with 7 bases fitting TRBD2. With 2 bases clipped from V and 7 bases from J, the junction kept 8 bases outside the gene matches. CDR1 DFQATT and CDR2 SNEGSKA come from the germline V gene (reference sequence). There are 13 residues in the CDR3.

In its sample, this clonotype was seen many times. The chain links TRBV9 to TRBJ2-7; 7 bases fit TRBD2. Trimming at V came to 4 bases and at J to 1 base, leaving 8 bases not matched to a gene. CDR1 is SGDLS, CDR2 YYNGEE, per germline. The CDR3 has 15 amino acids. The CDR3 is CASSPPGGESYEQYF. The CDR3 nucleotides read TGTGCCAGCAGCCCTCCGGGGGGTGAATCCTACGAGCAGTACTTC.